The entry that follows covers one T cell receptor (beta chain) sequence. Looked up from germline, CDR1 is SQVTM and CDR2 is ANQGSEA. The CDR3 has 15 amino acids. With V trimmed by 6 bases and J by 0 bases, 6 bases remained unmatched. The sample is drawn from a study of CD8 T cells in Susac syndrome. Reverse transcription of about 0.5 to 1 ug RNA used random hexamers. The authors amplified TCR beta CDR3 across 54 Vbeta and 13 Jbeta using immunoSEQ multiplex PCR. MiXCR, applied by TCRdb to the immunoSEQ multiplex PCR reads, yields one record per CDR3 protein. The table shows 45,000 or so distinct CDR3 sequences, with under 95% occurring only once.

This TCR came from a human donor in good health. The chain joins TRBV29-1 to TRBJ2-3, with 10 bases matching TRBD2. The sample was CD8+ T cells from PBMCs. CDR3 protein: CSVGLAATSTDTQYF. The DNA for the CDR3 is TGCAGCGTAGGACTAGCGGCTACTAGCACAGATACGCAGTATTTT.